This T cell receptor (beta chain) stems from a study of blood T cell repertoires in COVID-19. Trimming shortened V by 4 bases and J by 0 bases, and 6 bases separated the two germline ends. This CDR3 contains 13 residues. Germline V lookup: CDR1 PRHDT, CDR2 FYEKMQ (reference sequence). Clones were read by immunoSEQ multiplex PCR, and TCRdb kept only the in-frame ones, dropping some. The sample has about 210,000 clones; 83% are singletons. The chain joins TRBV13 to TRBJ1-1; D ambiguous. The TCR originated in a woman between 35 and 50 years old with active or convalescent COVID-19. The specimen was peripheral blood. The CDR3 region is CASSSQVNTEAFF. As DNA, the CDR3 is TGTGCCAGCAGCTCGCAGGTGAACACTGAAGCTTTCTTT.